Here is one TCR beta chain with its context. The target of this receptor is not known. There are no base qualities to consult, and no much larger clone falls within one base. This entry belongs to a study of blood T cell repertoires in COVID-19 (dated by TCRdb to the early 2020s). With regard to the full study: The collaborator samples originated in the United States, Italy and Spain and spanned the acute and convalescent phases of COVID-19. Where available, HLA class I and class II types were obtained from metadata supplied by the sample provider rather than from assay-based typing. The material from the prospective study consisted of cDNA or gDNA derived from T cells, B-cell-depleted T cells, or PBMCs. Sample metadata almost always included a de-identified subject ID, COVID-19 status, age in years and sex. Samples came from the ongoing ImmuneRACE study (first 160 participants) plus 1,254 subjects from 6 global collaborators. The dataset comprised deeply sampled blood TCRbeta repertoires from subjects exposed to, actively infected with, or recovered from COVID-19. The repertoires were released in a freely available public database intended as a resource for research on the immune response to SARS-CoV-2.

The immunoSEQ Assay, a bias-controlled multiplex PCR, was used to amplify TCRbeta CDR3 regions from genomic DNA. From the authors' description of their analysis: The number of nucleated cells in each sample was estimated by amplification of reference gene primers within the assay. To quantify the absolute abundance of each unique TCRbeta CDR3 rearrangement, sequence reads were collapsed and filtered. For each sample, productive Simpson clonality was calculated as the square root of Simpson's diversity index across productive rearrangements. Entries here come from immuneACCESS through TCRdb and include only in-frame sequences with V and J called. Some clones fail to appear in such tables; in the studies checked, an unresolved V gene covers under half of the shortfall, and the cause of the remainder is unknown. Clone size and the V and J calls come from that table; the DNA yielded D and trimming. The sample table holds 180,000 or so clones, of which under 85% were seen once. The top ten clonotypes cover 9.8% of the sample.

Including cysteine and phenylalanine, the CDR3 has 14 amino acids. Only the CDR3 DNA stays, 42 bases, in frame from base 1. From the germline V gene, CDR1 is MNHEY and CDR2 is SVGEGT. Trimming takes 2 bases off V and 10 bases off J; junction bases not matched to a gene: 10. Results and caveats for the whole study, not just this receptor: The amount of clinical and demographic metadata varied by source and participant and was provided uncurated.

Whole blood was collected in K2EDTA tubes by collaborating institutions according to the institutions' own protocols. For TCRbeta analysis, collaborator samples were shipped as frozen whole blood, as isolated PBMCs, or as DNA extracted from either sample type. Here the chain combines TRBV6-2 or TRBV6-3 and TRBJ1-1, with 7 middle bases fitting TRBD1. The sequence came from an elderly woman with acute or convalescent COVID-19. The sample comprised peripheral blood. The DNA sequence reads TGTGCCAGCAGTTACCCCCAACAGGGGCGGAGAGCTTTCTTT. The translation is CASSYPQQGRRAFF.